This TCR beta chain is from a study of blood T cell repertoires in COVID-19. Whole-study context: There were acute and convalescent COVID-19 samples, and they came from the United States, Italy and Spain.

Germline V gene sequence: CDR1 SGHDT, CDR2 YYEEEE. The V end lost 0 bases, the J end lost 8 bases, and 14 bases lay between the germline ends. The CDR3 consists of 14 residues. The assay was immunoSEQ multiplex PCR, and TCRdb's table has in-frame clones only and misses some. The profile covers around 160,000 clones, with roughly 90% appearing a single time and about 3% taken by the ten largest. The source material was peripheral blood. The chain uses TRBV5-6 and TRBJ1-2, with D possibly being TRBD1 (5 bases). This receptor was identified in a man in his sixties with acute or convalescent COVID-19. CDR3 in DNA: TGTGCCAGCAGCTTGGTATGGGGGGGAGAAGGCTACACCTTC. This sequence encodes CASSLVWGGEGYTF.